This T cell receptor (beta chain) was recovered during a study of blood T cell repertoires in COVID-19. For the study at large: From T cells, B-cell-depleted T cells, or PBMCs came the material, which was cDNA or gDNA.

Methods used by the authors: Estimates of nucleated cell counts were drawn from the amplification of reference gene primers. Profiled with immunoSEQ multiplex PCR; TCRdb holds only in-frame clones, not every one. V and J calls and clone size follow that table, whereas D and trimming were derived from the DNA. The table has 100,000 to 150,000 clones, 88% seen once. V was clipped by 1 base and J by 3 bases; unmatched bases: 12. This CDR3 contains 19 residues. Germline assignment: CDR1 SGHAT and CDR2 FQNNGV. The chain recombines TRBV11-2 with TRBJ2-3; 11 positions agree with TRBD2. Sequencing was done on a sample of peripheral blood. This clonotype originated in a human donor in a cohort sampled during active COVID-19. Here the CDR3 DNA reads TGTGCCAGCAGCTTAGGCAGAACTAGCGGGGGTTCAGGGACAGATACGCAGTATTTT. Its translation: CASSLGRTSGGSGTDTQYF.